The 25 T cell receptor beta chains below were found in one sample sequenced in a study of blood T cell repertoires in COVID-19. Generated by immunoSEQ multiplex PCR, the TCRdb table keeps only in-frame clones and is missing some. Of 350,000 to 400,000 clones in the sample, just under 90% were seen once. Material for sequencing was PBMCs or T cells enriched from blood (not recorded which). The receptors were gathered from a woman aged 25-40 years who had recovered from COVID-19.

CDR3 amino acids: CASSYLSGSYEQYF. For the CDR3, the DNA is TGTGCCAGCAGTTACCTTTCGGGGTCCTACGAGCAGTACTTC. The gene calls are TRBV27 and TRBJ2-7; a possible D gene is TRBD2 (5 bases). Germline V lookup: CDR1 MNHEY, CDR2 SMNVEV (reference sequence). The CDR3 extends over 14 amino acids. The germline V and J ends were trimmed by 4 bases and 1 base, with 11 bases remaining between them.

This clone was seen just once. The chain carries TRBV7-9 and TRBJ2-7; TRBD1 agrees at 10 bases. Trimming took 5 bases from V and 3 from J; bases not matched to a gene: 4. Germline V gene sequence: CDR1 SEHNR, CDR2 FQNEAQ (reference sequence). This CDR3 is built from 14 residues. The CDR3 DNA follows: TGTGCCAGCAGCCCTCGGGACAGGGGCTACGAGCAGTACTTC. Translation gives CASSPRDRGYEQYF.

The chain recombines TRBV30 with TRBJ2-5; TRBD2 matches at 11 bases. There are 16 residues in the CDR3. Germline-derived CDR1 and CDR2 are GTSNPN and SVGIG (reference sequence). J was trimmed by 2 bases and V by 2 bases; bases with no gene match: 7. The CDR3 DNA reads as TGTGCCTGGAGTCGTATTAGCGGGGGGGGGCAAGAGACCCAGTACTTC. This encodes CAWSRISGGGQETQYF.

V usage is TRBV11-2 and J usage is TRBJ2-3, with D perhaps TRBD2 (7 bases). Trimming shortened V by 5 bases and J by 4 bases, and 19 bases separated the two germline ends. The CDR3 spans 16 residues. Per the germline V gene, CDR1 is SGHAT and CDR2 is FQNNGV. DNA of the CDR3: TGTGCCAGCAGCCCCCAGGGGCGGGGGTTTGCAGATACGCAGTATTTT. Its protein product is CASSPQGRGFADTQYF.

This chain links TRBV12-5 with TRBJ1-2; D is uncertain. The V and J ends lost 2 bases and 5 bases respectively, with 9 bases between them. The CDR3 sequence is 13 residues long. The germline V gene encodes CDR1 LGHNT and CDR2 FRNRAP. CDR3: CASGLNRLYGYTF. CDR3 in DNA: TGTGCTAGTGGTTTGAATAGACTATATGGCTACACCTTC.

The CDR3 spells CASSYLGTYGYTF. The CDR3 coding sequence is TGTGCCAGCAGTTATTTAGGGACTTATGGCTACACCTTC. The chain uses TRBV6-2 or TRBV6-3 and TRBJ1-2; tentatively, D is TRBD1 (5 bases). V shed 3 bases and J shed 5 bases, with 10 bases lying between them. The CDR3 is 13 residues long. Germline V gene lookup returns CDR1 MNHEY and CDR2 SVGEGT.

This clone has more than one count but fewer than ten. V usage is TRBV21-1 and J usage is TRBJ1-3; the D call TRBD1 from the table was never checked on the DNA. TRBV21-1 corresponds to a pseudogene. The CDR3 totals 15 residues. This CDR3 reads CASSKGRGQRISIYF. The CDR3 DNA reads TGTGCCAGCAGCAAAGGTCGGGGACAAAGGATTTCCATATATTTT.

The rearrangement links TRBV6-5 to TRBJ2-7; 7 positions match TRBD1. V gave up 2 bases and J gave up 5 bases; unmatched junction bases: 9. Germline CDR1 MNHEY, CDR2 SVGAGI. The CDR3 covers 15 residues. This CDR3 reads CASSYLPGQNNEQYF. DNA of the CDR3: TGTGCCAGCAGTTACCTCCCGGGACAGAATAACGAGCAGTACTTC.

The chain's CDR3 is CASSPWTGGAGYTF. The CDR3 nucleotides read TGTGCCAGCAGTCCTTGGACAGGAGGCGCCGGCTACACCTTC. The rearrangement uses TRBV27 and TRBJ1-2; 7 bases map to TRBD1. Germline V gene lookup returns CDR1 MNHEY and CDR2 SMNVEV (reference sequence). The CDR3 consists of 14 residues. The J segment lost 8 bases and the V segment lost 5 bases, leaving 11 bases of the junction unmatched.

The chain uses TRBV6-1 and TRBJ2-7, with TRBD1 matching over 9 bases. The CDR3 covers 16 residues. The V gene end was trimmed by 4 bases and the J gene end by 7 bases; junction bases not matched to a gene: 14. Germline CDR1 is MNHNS and CDR2 is SASEGT. CDR3: CASSVHQSGTGKEQYF. The DNA for the CDR3 is TGTGCCAGCAGTGTACACCAATCGGGGACAGGGAAAGAGCAGTACTTC.

The chain carries TRBV18 and TRBJ1-2, with TRBD1 matching 7 bases. Losses at the gene ends were 2 bases for V and 4 bases for J; bases not matched to a gene: 7. The CDR3 is made up of 15 amino acids. In germline, CDR1 is KGHSH, CDR2 LQKENI. In DNA, the CDR3 is TGTGCCAGCTCACCAAAAGAAGGGGGCTTCTATGGCTACACCTTC. Translated, it gives CASSPKEGGFYGYTF.

This clone was picked up one time. This chain uses TRBV5-4 with TRBJ1-4; weak D call: TRBD1 (6 bases). The CDR3 is made up of 16 amino acids. V was trimmed by 0 bases and J by 6 bases, leaving 15 bases between them. Germline CDR1 and CDR2: SGHNT and YYREEE (reference sequence). The CDR3 nucleotides read TGTGCCAGCAGCTTGGATCTGGCAGGGGTTGATGAAAAACTGTTTTTT. Translating gives CASSLDLAGVDEKLFF.

The rearrangement links TRBV11-2 to TRBJ2-1; 9 bases are shared with TRBD1. J lost 7 bases, V lost 1 base, and 11 bases had no gene match. The CDR3 has 17 residues. Germline-derived CDR1 and CDR2 are SGHAT and FQNNGV. The CDR3: CASSLVGGTGRLNEQFF. The CDR3 nucleotides are TGTGCCAGCAGCTTAGTAGGGGGGACAGGGAGGTTGAATGAGCAGTTCTTC.

V is TRBV21-1 and J is TRBJ1-5; TRBD1 is taken as the D call from the table, unchecked against the DNA. TRBV21-1 is given as a pseudogene. The CDR3 runs to 17 residues. CDR3 in amino acids: CASSKECATDVNQPQHF. The CDR3 nucleotides are TGTGCCAGCAGCAAAGAATGTGCGACAGACGTCAATCAGCCCCAGCATTTT.

The chain links TRBV7-3 to TRBJ2-3; 7 bases align to TRBD1. J was trimmed by 2 bases and V by 4 bases; bases with no gene match: 6. This CDR3 has 15 amino acids. Looked up from germline, CDR1 is SGHTA and CDR2 is FQGTGA. The DNA for the CDR3 is TGTGCCAGCAGCTCCCGGGACAGTCACACAGATACGCAGTATTTT. Its translation is CASSSRDSHTDTQYF.

The chain recombines TRBV10-3 with TRBJ2-5; 10 bases match TRBD1. This CDR3 has 16 amino acids. The junction had 9 bases not matched to a gene; V was cut back by 3 bases and J by 5 bases. The germline gives CDR1 ENHRY, CDR2 SYGVKD. The chain's CDR3 is CAISDRTGGGRETQYF. CDR3 in DNA: TGTGCCATCAGTGATCGGACAGGGGGTGGGCGGGAGACCCAGTACTTC.

The chain combines TRBV12-3 or TRBV12-4 with TRBJ1-5; possibly TRBD1 for D (5 bases). Trimming shortened V by 7 bases and J by 6 bases, and 13 bases separated the two germline ends. CDR3 length: 13 amino acids. CDR3 sequence: CASTNGGFQPQHF. Written as DNA, the CDR3 is TGTGCCAGCACCAATGGGGGGTTTCAGCCCCAGCATTTT.

The chain combines TRBV2 with TRBJ1-5; TRBD1 might be the D (6 bases). The ends were cut back, 4 bases at V and 4 bases at J, with 14 bases in the middle. Germline V gene sequence: CDR1 SNHLY, CDR2 FYNNEI. The CDR3 loop spans 15 amino acids. CDR3 sequence (DNA): TGTGCCAGCAGTGTCACGGGACAAGTAAATCAGCCCCAGCATTTT. It codes for CASSVTGQVNQPQHF.

In its sample, this clone was seen once. The genes are TRBV9 and TRBJ1-1; weak D call: TRBD1 (6 bases). Germline values: CDR1 SGDLS, CDR2 YYNGEE. V lost 3 bases and J 9 bases, leaving 12 bases between the germline ends. CDR3 size: 12 residues. CDR3 coding DNA: TGTGCCAGCAGCGCGGACAGATCTCAAGCTTTCTTT. As protein: CASSADRSQAFF.

The V and J genes are TRBV7-2 and TRBJ2-1; 8 bases are a match to TRBD2. CDR3 length equals 14 residues. J gave up 5 bases and V 5 bases, and 5 bases lay outside the gene matches. The germline gives CDR1 SGHTA, CDR2 FQGNSA. The CDR3: CASSPSGGNNEQFF. CDR3 bases: TGTGCCAGCAGCCCAAGCGGGGGAAACAATGAGCAGTTCTTC.

The gene calls are TRBV12-3 or TRBV12-4 and TRBJ2-7; D is undetermined. Trimming stripped 2 bases from V and 7 bases from J, with 12 bases between. The CDR3 is made up of 13 amino acids. The CDR3: CASSLQRWREQYF. CDR3 nucleotides: TGTGCCAGCAGTTTACAACGTTGGAGAGAGCAGTACTTC.

This clone was observed once. The chain joins TRBV28 to TRBJ1-2; possibly TRBD1 for D (5 bases). CDR1 is MDHEN and CDR2 is SYDVKM in the germline V gene. The CDR3 sequence is 14 residues long. Trimming took off 1 base at V and 8 bases at J, with 14 bases between the two ends. CDR3: CASSLSQGFGGYTF. The CDR3, as DNA: TGTGCCAGCAGTTTATCGCAGGGATTCGGCGGCTACACCTTC.

V usage is TRBV7-2 and J usage is TRBJ2-7, with D tentatively TRBD1 (6 bases). The CDR3 runs to 15 residues. Deletions cut 2 bases from V and 6 bases from J, with 17 bases between. Germline assignment: CDR1 SGHTA and CDR2 FQGNSA. The chain's CDR3 is CASSLRQVGYSEQYF. In nucleotides, the CDR3 is TGTGCCAGCAGCTTAAGACAGGTTGGCTATTCCGAGCAGTACTTC.

The chain carries TRBV2 and TRBJ1-2; TRBD1 is a possible D gene (5 bases). Trimming cost V 5 bases and J 5 bases, with 9 bases left between them. The CDR3 is made up of 12 amino acids. Germline V CDR1 and CDR2: SNHLY, FYNNEI. CDR3 bases: TGTGCCAGCAGTAGTCCAGGGTATGGCTACACCTTC. It is translated as CASSSPGYGYTF.

The V call is TRBV4-1, the J call TRBJ1-1; D is perhaps TRBD1 (5 bases). This CDR3 is 16 amino acids long. Looked up from germline, CDR1 is MGHRA and CDR2 is YSYEKL. Trimming removed 0 bases from V and 0 bases from J, with 11 bases in between. CDR3 DNA sequence: TGCGCCAGCAGCCAAGATTTGCGGGGGTTGAACACTGAAGCTTTCTTT. Translating it yields CASSQDLRGLNTEAFF.